A selection of T cell receptor beta chains follows, all from one sample in a study of OX40 agonist ivuxolimab in advanced cancers. Clones were read by immunoSEQ multiplex PCR, and TCRdb kept only the in-frame ones, dropping some. The data hold approximately 44,000 clones, with about four fifths observed a single time. Sample: CD4+ or CD8+ T cells sorted from blood, taken in a trial of the OX40 agonist ivuxolimab. Receptors were obtained from an adult with an advanced solid tumor such as melanoma, head and neck, liver or kidney cancer. Each CDR3 is given with its conserved first and last residue. Each record gives: J gene, D gene, clone size, V gene, CDR3 protein, CDR3 DNA. D genes are given only for firm matches. Size is stated for part of the rows, as once, few or many counts, or as a class when the clone is expanded.

J: TRBJ1-1; D: TRBD1; size: .; V: TRBV5-4; CDR3: CASSLDRVGVMNTEAFF; DNA: TGTGCCAGCAGCCTTGACAGGGTGGGGGTCATGAACACTGAAGCTTTCTTT
J: TRBJ1-5; D: .; size: .; V: TRBV28; CDR3: CASSSHEGDNQPQHF; DNA: TGTGCCAGCAGTTCTCACGAAGGGGATAATCAGCCCCAGCATTTT
J: TRBJ2-7; D: .; size: .; V: TRBV6-6; CDR3: CASSYSGAIYEQYF; DNA: TGTGCCAGCAGTTACTCCGGTGCGATTTACGAGCAGTACTTC
J: TRBJ2-7; D: .; size: .; V: TRBV28; CDR3: CASSPGTYYEQYF; DNA: TGTGCCAGCAGCCCAGGAACTTACTACGAGCAGTACTTC
J: TRBJ1-5; D: TRBD1; size: .; V: TRBV5-1; CDR3: CASSPTGQGSNQPQHF; DNA: TGCGCCAGCAGCCCGACCGGACAGGGTAGCAATCAGCCCCAGCATTTT
J: TRBJ2-1; D: .; size: .; V: TRBV11-2; CDR3: CASSTRLVSNEQFF; DNA: TGTGCCAGCAGCACCAGACTAGTTTCAAATGAGCAGTTCTTC
J: TRBJ2-7; D: TRBD1; size: .; V: TRBV25-1; CDR3: CASSPWTGGLYEQYF; DNA: TGTGCCAGCAGTCCATGGACAGGGGGCTTGTACGAGCAGTACTTC
J: TRBJ2-1; D: .; size: .; V: TRBV30; CDR3: CACNRASYNEQFF; DNA: TGTGCCTGCAACAGGGCTTCCTACAATGAGCAGTTCTTC
J: TRBJ2-1; D: TRBD2; size: .; V: TRBV7-9; CDR3: CASSLVSAGGISNEQFF; DNA: TGTGCCAGCAGCTTAGTATCGGCGGGAGGGATTAGTAATGAGCAGTTCTTC
J: TRBJ2-5; D: .; size: .; V: TRBV10-3; CDR3: CAISEGGSTQETQYF; DNA: TGTGCCATCAGTGAGGGAGGGTCCACCCAAGAGACCCAGTACTTC
J: TRBJ1-2; D: .; size: .; V: TRBV7-2; CDR3: CASSLATPLSQGGYTF; DNA: TGTGCCAGCAGCTTAGCTACCCCCCTTAGTCAGGGTGGCTACACCTTC
J: TRBJ1-4; D: .; size: once; V: TRBV9; CDR3: CASARGNEKLFF; DNA: TGTGCCAGCGCTCGCGGGAATGAAAAACTGTTTTTT
J: TRBJ2-7; D: .; size: .; V: TRBV6-5; CDR3: CASMVSGTYEQYF; DNA: TGTGCCAGCATGGTTAGCGGCACCTACGAGCAGTACTTC
J: TRBJ1-2; D: TRBD1; size: .; V: TRBV28; CDR3: CASSLRTGYYGYTF; DNA: TGTGCCAGCAGTTTAAGGACAGGCTACTATGGCTACACCTTC
J: TRBJ1-1; D: .; size: .; V: TRBV10-3; CDR3: CAISGRGNTEAFF; DNA: TGTGCCATCAGTGGCAGGGGGAACACTGAAGCTTTCTTT
J: TRBJ1-4; D: .; size: .; V: TRBV10-2; CDR3: CASSVGRSEKLFF; DNA: TGCGCCAGCAGTGTGGGGAGAAGTGAAAAACTGTTTTTT
J: TRBJ1-4; D: .; size: .; V: TRBV30; CDR3: CAWSSSVNEKLFF; DNA: TGTGCCTGGAGTTCCTCAGTTAATGAAAAACTGTTTTTT
J: TRBJ2-7; D: .; size: .; V: TRBV10-3; CDR3: CAISPSGLSYEQYF; DNA: TGTGCCATCAGCCCATCGGGACTGTCCTACGAGCAGTACTTC
J: TRBJ2-5; D: .; size: few; V: TRBV21-1; CDR3: CASKSGETQYF; DNA: TGTGCCAGCAAATCGGGAGAGACCCAGTACTTC
J: TRBJ2-1; D: TRBD1; size: .; V: TRBV5-1; CDR3: CASSLEVTGNNEQFF; DNA: TGCGCCAGCAGCTTGGAGGTGACAGGGAACAATGAGCAGTTCTTC
J: TRBJ2-3; D: TRBD2; size: few; V: TRBV5-1; CDR3: CASSLASGSADTQYF; DNA: TGCGCCAGCAGCTTGGCTAGCGGGAGTGCAGATACGCAGTATTTT
J: TRBJ1-3; D: TRBD1; size: .; V: TRBV28; CDR3: CASSWDRESSGNTIYF; DNA: TGTGCCAGCAGCTGGGACAGGGAATCTTCTGGAAACACCATATATTTT
J: TRBJ1-4; D: .; size: .; V: TRBV6-6; CDR3: CASSPRATNEKLFF; DNA: TGTGCCAGCAGCCCCAGGGCAACTAATGAAAAACTGTTTTTT
J: TRBJ1-4; D: TRBD1; size: .; V: TRBV5-1; CDR3: CASSQGGGQAEKLFF; DNA: TGCGCCAGCAGCCAGGGGGGAGGACAGGCAGAAAAACTGTTTTTT
J: TRBJ1-1; D: TRBD1; size: medium-sized; V: TRBV27; CDR3: CASSGGLNTEAFF; DNA: TGTGCCAGTTCAGGGGGGTTGAACACTGAAGCTTTCTTT
J: TRBJ1-1; D: .; size: .; V: TRBV5-1; CDR3: CASSTGARAEAFF; DNA: TGCGCCAGCAGCACGGGGGCAAGGGCTGAAGCTTTCTTT
J: TRBJ2-3; D: .; size: .; V: TRBV7-6; CDR3: CASSPITDTQYF; DNA: TGTGCCAGCAGCCCCATTACTGATACGCAGTATTTT
J: TRBJ2-7; D: TRBD1; size: .; V: TRBV7-2; CDR3: CASSLQQGSYEQYF; DNA: TGTGCCAGCAGCCTACAACAGGGGTCCTACGAGCAGTACTTC
J: TRBJ1-5; D: .; size: once; V: TRBV5-5; CDR3: CASSQLWDQPQHF; DNA: TGTGCCAGCAGCCAACTGTGGGATCAGCCCCAGCATTTT
J: TRBJ2-5; D: TRBD2; size: .; V: TRBV2; CDR3: CASSDGGAGETQYF; DNA: TGTGCCAGCAGTGACGGGGGGGCTGGAGAGACCCAGTACTTC